These 20 T cell receptor beta chains were sequenced from one sample in a study of T-cell memory formation after mild COVID-19. One entry per CDR3 protein, called by TCRdb with MiXCR from the 5' RACE reads. The table has under 600,000 distinct CDR3 sequences, less than 25% seen once. The sequencing sample was made of PBMCs or a T cell subset sorted from them (not recorded which). These receptors were obtained from an adult woman who had mild COVID-19 (a few samples of this study predate the infection). Cell type and time point are not known.

This clonotype was detected only a few times. This rearrangement joins TRBV27 to TRBJ2-2; tentative D call: TRBD2 (6 bases). The germline V and J ends were trimmed by 5 bases and 3 bases, with 10 bases remaining between them. The CDR3 is made up of 14 amino acids. The germline V gene has CDR1 MNHEY and CDR2 SMNVEV (reference sequence). The CDR3 coding sequence is TGTGCCAGCAGTCCGGGACTCGACACCGGGGAGCTGTTTTTT. As protein: CASSPGLDTGELFF.

This clonotype has just a few counts. This CDR3 is CASSPTWLLVNEQFF. CDR3 nucleotide sequence: TGTGCCAGCAGCCCGACCTGGCTTCTGGTCAATGAGCAGTTCTTC. The chain is built from TRBV3-1 and TRBJ2-1; D not certain. This CDR3 contains 15 residues. CDR1 and CDR2 from the germline V gene are LGHDT and YNNKEL (reference sequence). V was cut by 4 bases and J by 6 bases, with 16 bases left in between.

The chain couples TRBV28 to TRBJ2-3, with D tentatively TRBD2 (6 bases). This CDR3 contains 10 residues. Trimming pared 8 bases from V and 8 bases from J, leaving 8 bases between. The germline V gene has CDR1 MDHEN and CDR2 SYDVKM. CDR3 nucleotide sequence: TGTGCCAGCCTGGGGGGTACGCAGTATTTT. Residues: CASLGGTQYF. The variable domain in full, with the rest retrieved from reference TRBV28 and TRBJ2-3, is DVKVTQSSRYLVKRTGEKVFLECVQDMDHENMFWYRQDPGLGLRLIYFSYDVKMKEKGDIPEGYSVSREKKERFSLILESASTNQTSMYLCASLGGTQYFGPGTRLTVL.

The V call is TRBV4-3, the J call TRBJ2-5; D unresolved. Per the germline V gene, CDR1 is LGHNA and CDR2 is YSLEER. This CDR3 contains 13 residues. The V end lost 1 base, the J end lost 5 bases, and 8 bases lay between the germline ends. As DNA, the CDR3 is TGCGCCAGCAGCCAAGGATCAGTTGAGACCCAGTACTTC. This codes for CASSQGSVETQYF.

This clonotype was seen more than once but under ten times. The chain employs TRBV20-1 and TRBJ2-2; 10 positions agree with TRBD2. With V trimmed by 6 bases and J by 5 bases, 12 bases remained unmatched. Germline V lookup: CDR1 DFQATT, CDR2 SNEGSKA (reference sequence). The CDR3 has 16 amino acids. CDR3 DNA sequence: TGCAGTGCGGTGGCGTTGCTAGCGGGGGTTACCGGGGAGCTGTTTTTT. Protein sequence: CSAVALLAGVTGELFF.

The rearrangement links TRBV5-5 to TRBJ2-6; D could derive from TRBD1 or TRBD2 (6 bases each). This CDR3 has 17 residues. Germline CDR1 reads SGHKS; CDR2 reads YYEKEE (reference sequence). Trimming took off 4 bases at V and 3 bases at J, with 17 bases between the two ends. CDR3 region: CASSHKRGPLGANVLTF. The CDR3 nucleotides are TGTGCCAGCAGCCACAAACGGGGGCCTCTTGGGGCCAACGTCCTGACTTTC.

This clonotype appeared a few times. The chain joins TRBV21-1 to TRBJ2-5; the table names TRBD2, a call not compared with the DNA. TRBV21-1 constitutes a pseudogene. CDR3 length equals 13 residues. The CDR3 region is CASSKVREETQYF. For the CDR3, the DNA is TGTGCCAGCAGCAAAGTGAGGGAAGAGACCCAGTACTTC.

V is TRBV20-1 and J is TRBJ2-7; TRBD1 agrees at 9 bases. V trimming: 6 bases; J trimming: 2 bases; junction bases outside the gene matches: 5. There are 13 residues in the CDR3. Germline V gene lookup returns CDR1 DFQATT and CDR2 SNEGSKA (reference sequence). CDR3 sequence (DNA): TGCAGTGCGCCCGGGACAGGGCCCTACGAGCAGTACTTC. Translating gives CSAPGTGPYEQYF.

This clonotype was detected only a few times. The rearrangement links TRBV5-5 to TRBJ2-2; either TRBD1 or TRBD2 may fit D (6 bases each). V gave up 2 bases and J gave up 4 bases, with 18 bases separating them. The CDR3 totals 17 residues. The V gene's germline CDR1 is SGHKS and CDR2 YYEKEE (reference sequence). The CDR3 DNA is TGTGCCAGCAGCTTCAAAACGGGGGCTTGGAGCACCGGGGAGCTGTTTTTT. It codes for CASSFKTGAWSTGELFF.

The chain joins TRBV12-3 or TRBV12-4 to TRBJ1-2; 9 bases line up with TRBD1. The CDR3 is made up of 14 amino acids. V lost 6 bases and J lost 7; bases outside the gene matches: 9. CDR3 residues: CASRNPGQGSGYTF. The CDR3 DNA sequence: TGTGCCAGCAGAAACCCGGGACAGGGTAGTGGCTACACCTTC.

This clonotype has just a few counts. The chain carries TRBV10-3 and TRBJ1-4, with 8 bases aligning to TRBD1. V gave up 6 bases and J gave up 8 bases; unmatched junction bases: 8. The CDR3 runs 14 residues. Germline values: CDR1 ENHRY, CDR2 SYGVKD. Written as DNA, the CDR3 is TGTGCCATCAGAGGACAGGGATTTGGCGAAAAACTGTTTTTT. It encodes CAIRGQGFGEKLFF.

The chain recombines TRBV11-3 with TRBJ1-1, with 9 bases lining up with TRBD1. V shed 3 bases and J 4 bases; nucleotides not matched to a gene: 9. CDR3 length equals 16 residues. The germline V gene encodes CDR1 SGHNT and CDR2 YENEEA. The CDR3 nucleotides read TGTGCCAGCAGCTTCGGTGGCTACAGGGGGCTCACTGAAGCTTTCTTT. It is translated as CASSFGGYRGLTEAFF.

Ten or more counts support this clonotype. The rearrangement links TRBV5-1 to TRBJ2-1; 10 nucleotides agree with TRBD2. After removal of 5 bases from V and 4 bases from J, the junction contained 18 bases not matched to a gene. The CDR3 length is 19 residues. The germline V gene has CDR1 SGHRS and CDR2 YFSETQ. The CDR3 protein is CASSRPGQASGSGYNEQFF. Written as DNA, the CDR3 is TGCGCCAGCAGTCGGCCGGGACAGGCTAGCGGGAGCGGATACAATGAGCAGTTCTTC.

This clonotype was recorded a few times. The chain couples TRBV5-4 to TRBJ1-4; TRBD1 matches 9 bases. This CDR3 contains 16 residues. Per the germline V gene, CDR1 is SGHNT and CDR2 is YYREEE (reference sequence). The ends lost 0 bases at V and 4 bases at J; junction bases unmatched: 4. CDR3: CASSLGPGQGNEKLFF. As DNA, the CDR3 is TGTGCCAGCAGCTTGGGACCGGGACAGGGTAATGAAAAACTGTTTTTT.

The genes are TRBV6-5 and TRBJ2-2, with unresolved D. Trimming stripped 6 bases from V and 5 bases from J, with 10 bases between. The CDR3 sequence is 13 residues long. CDR1 is MNHEY, CDR2 SVGAGI, per germline. The CDR3: CASSPSDTGELFF. DNA of the CDR3: TGTGCCAGCAGCCCATCGGATACCGGGGAGCTGTTTTTT.

This clonotype was detected a few times. This chain uses TRBV5-6 with TRBJ2-4; D call uncertain. The V gene lost 3 bases and the J gene lost 9 bases, with 10 bases spanning the gap. The CDR3 is 12 amino acids. CDR1 SGHDT and CDR2 YYEEEE come from the germline V gene. In nucleotides, the CDR3 is TGTGCCAGCAGCTCGGTAGAAGGCATTCAGTACTTC. Amino acids: CASSSVEGIQYF.

In this sample, this clonotype turned up a few times. J is TRBJ2-7 and V is TRBV7-6; 9 nucleotides align to TRBD1. The germline V gene has CDR1 SGHVS and CDR2 FNYEAQ. The CDR3 extends over 16 amino acids. Trimming removed 1 base from V and 3 bases from J; junction bases left unmatched: 7. CDR3 coding DNA: TGTGCCAGCAGCTTAGATTCCGGGACAGGGTTCTACGAGCAGTACTTC. Protein sequence: CASSLDSGTGFYEQYF. Supplemented by reference TRBV7-6 and TRBJ2-7, the full variable domain reads GAGVSQSPRYKVTKRGQDVALRCDPISGHVSLYWYRQALGQGPEFLTYFNYEAQQDKSGLPNDRFSAERPEGSISTLTIQRTEQRDSAMYRCASSLDSGTGFYEQYFGPGTRLTVT.

This clonotype was detected only a few times. The CDR3 sequence: CASSLAETAYEQYF. The CDR3 DNA reads as TGCGCCAGCAGCTTGGCTGAGACAGCCTACGAGCAGTACTTC. This sequence joins TRBV5-1 and TRBJ2-7; a possible D gene is TRBD1 (5 bases). The germline V and J ends were trimmed by 0 bases and 2 bases, with 9 bases remaining between them. CDR3 length: 14 amino acids. CDR1 SGHRS and CDR2 YFSETQ come from the germline V gene.

V and J are TRBV20-1 and TRBJ2-3; TRBD2 matches at 11 bases. Germline values: CDR1 DFQATT, CDR2 SNEGSKA (reference sequence). CDR3 length equals 16 residues. V lost 0 bases, J lost 6 bases, and 8 bases stayed unmatched. CDR3 sequence (DNA): TGCAGTGCTAGAGATCTGAGTAGCGGGGGGGCGGATACGCAGTATTTT. Residues: CSARDLSSGGADTQYF.

The sample holds a few counts of this clonotype. The rearrangement uses TRBV4-1 and TRBJ1-4; D not certain. The CDR3 sequence is 16 residues long. Germline V gives CDR1 MGHRA, CDR2 YSYEKL. Trimming left V 8 bases short and J 0 bases short, with 16 bases between. CDR3 DNA sequence: TGCGCCAGCGGACGCTCTGCTGGAGCAACTAATGAAAAACTGTTTTTT. This gives the protein CASGRSAGATNEKLFF.